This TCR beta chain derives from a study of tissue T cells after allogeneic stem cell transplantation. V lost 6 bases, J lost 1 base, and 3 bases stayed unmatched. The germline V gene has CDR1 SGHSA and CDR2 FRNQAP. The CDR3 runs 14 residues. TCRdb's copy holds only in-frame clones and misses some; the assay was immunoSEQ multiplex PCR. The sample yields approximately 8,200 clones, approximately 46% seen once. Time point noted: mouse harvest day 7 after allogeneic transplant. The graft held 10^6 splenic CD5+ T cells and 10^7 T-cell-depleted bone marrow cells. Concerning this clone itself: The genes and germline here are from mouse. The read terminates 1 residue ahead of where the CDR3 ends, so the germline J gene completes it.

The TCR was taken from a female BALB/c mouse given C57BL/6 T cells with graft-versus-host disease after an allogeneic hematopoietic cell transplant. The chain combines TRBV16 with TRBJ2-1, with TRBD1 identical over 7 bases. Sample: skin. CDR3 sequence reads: CASRPGQNYAEQFF. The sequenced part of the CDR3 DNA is TGTGCAAGCAGACCGGGACAGAACTATGCTGAGCAGTTC.